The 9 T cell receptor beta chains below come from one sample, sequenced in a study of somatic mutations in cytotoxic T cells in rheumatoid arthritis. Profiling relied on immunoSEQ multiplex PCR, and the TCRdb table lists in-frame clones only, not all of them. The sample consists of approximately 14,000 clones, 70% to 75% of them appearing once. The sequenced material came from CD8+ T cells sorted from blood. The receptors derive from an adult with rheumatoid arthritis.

CDR3 sequence (DNA): TGTGCCAGCAGTGTCGGGCAGGAAGAAGTCACCGGGGAGCTGTTTTTT. Its protein is CASSVGQEEVTGELFF. The chain employs TRBV5-4 and TRBJ2-2, with D unclear. The germline V gene has CDR1 SGHNT and CDR2 YYREEE (reference sequence). CDR3 length: 16 residues. The V end was cut by 5 bases, the J end by 4 bases, with 18 bases between.

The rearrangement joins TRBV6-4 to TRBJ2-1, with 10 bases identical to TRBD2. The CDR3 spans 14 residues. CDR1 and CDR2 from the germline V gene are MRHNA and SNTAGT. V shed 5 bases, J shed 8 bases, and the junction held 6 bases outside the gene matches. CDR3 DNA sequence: TGTGCCAGCAGTCGGCTAGCGGGAGTGGATGAGCAGTTCTTC. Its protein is CASSRLAGVDEQFF.

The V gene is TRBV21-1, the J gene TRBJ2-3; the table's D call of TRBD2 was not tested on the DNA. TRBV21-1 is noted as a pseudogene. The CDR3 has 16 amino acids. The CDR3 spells CASSTLLATSTDTQYF. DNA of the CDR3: TGTGCCAGCAGCACCCTACTAGCGACAAGCACAGATACGCAGTATTTT.

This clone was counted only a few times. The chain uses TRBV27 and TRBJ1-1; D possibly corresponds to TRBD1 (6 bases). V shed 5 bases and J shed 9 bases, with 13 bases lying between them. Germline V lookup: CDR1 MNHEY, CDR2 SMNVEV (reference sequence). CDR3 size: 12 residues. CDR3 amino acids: CASSPTGYQAFF. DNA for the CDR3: TGTGCCAGCAGTCCCACAGGGTACCAAGCTTTCTTT.

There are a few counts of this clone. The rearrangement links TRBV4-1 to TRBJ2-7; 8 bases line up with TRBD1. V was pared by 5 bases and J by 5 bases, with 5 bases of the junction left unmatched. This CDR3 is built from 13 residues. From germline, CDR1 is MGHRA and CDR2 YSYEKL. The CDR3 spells CASSTRTGNEQYF. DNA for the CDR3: TGCGCCAGCAGCACCCGGACAGGGAACGAGCAGTACTTC.

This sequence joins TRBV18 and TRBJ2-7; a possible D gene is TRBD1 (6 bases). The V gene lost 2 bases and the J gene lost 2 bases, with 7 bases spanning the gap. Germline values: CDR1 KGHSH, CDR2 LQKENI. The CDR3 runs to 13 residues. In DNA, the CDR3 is TGTGCCAGCTCACCAGGACAGACCTACGAGCAGTACTTC. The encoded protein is CASSPGQTYEQYF.

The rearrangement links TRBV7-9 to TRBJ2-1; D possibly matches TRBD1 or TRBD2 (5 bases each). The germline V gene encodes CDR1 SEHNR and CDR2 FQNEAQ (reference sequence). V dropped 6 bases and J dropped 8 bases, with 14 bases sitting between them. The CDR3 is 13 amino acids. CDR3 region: CASRGTDGHEQFF. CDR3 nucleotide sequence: TGTGCCAGCAGGGGGACGGATGGCCATGAGCAGTTCTTC.

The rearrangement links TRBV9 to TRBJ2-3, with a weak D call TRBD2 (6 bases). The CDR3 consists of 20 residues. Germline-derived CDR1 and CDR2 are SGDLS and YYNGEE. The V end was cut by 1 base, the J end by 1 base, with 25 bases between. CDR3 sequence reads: CASSVPTGAGPLKGTDTQYF. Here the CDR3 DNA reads TGTGCCAGCAGCGTACCAACAGGAGCGGGTCCGCTCAAGGGCACAGATACGCAGTATTTT.

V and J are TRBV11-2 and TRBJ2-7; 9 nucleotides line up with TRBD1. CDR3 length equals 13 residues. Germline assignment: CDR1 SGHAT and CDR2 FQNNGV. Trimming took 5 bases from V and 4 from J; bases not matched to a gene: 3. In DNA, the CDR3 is TGTGCCAGCAGCGTTGGACAGGGGTACGAGCAGTACTTC. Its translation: CASSVGQGYEQYF.